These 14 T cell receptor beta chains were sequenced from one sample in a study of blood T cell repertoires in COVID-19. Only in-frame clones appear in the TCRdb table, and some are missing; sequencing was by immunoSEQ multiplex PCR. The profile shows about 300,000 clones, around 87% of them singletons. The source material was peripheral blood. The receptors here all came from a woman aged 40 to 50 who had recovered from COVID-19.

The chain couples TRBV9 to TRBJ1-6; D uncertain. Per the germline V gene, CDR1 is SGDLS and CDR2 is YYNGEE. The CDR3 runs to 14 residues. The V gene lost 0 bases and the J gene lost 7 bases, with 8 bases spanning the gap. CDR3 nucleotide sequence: TGTGCCAGCAGCGTAGGCCCGGGGAATTCACCCCTCCACTTT. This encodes CASSVGPGNSPLHF.

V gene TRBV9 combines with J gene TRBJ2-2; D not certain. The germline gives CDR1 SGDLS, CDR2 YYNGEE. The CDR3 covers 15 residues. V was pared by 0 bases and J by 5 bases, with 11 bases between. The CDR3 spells CASSVEAGRTGELFF. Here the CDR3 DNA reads TGTGCCAGCAGCGTAGAGGCAGGTCGGACCGGGGAGCTGTTTTTT.

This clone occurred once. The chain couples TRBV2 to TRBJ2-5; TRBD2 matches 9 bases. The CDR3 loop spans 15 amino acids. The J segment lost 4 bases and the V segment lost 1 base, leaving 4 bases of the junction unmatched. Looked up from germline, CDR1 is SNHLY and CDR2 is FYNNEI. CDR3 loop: CASSEVGTSLETQYF. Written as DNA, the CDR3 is TGTGCCAGCAGTGAAGTTGGGACTAGCCTAGAGACCCAGTACTTC.

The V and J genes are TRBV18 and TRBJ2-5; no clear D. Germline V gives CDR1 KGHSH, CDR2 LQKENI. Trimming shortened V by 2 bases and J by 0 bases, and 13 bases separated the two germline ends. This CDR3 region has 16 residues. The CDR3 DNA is TGTGCCAGCTCACCATACCGGGTCCCGTACCAAGAGACCCAGTACTTC. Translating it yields CASSPYRVPYQETQYF.

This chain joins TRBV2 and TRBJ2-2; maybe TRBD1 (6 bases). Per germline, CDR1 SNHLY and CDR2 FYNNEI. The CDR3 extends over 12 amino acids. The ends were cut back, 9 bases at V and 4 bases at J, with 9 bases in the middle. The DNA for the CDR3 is TGTGCCAGGGGCAGGGGCACCGGGGAGCTGTTTTTT. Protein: CARGRGTGELFF. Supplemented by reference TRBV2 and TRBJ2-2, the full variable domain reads EPEVTQTPSHQVTQMGQEVILRCVPISNHLYFYWYRQILGQKVEFLVSFYNNEISEKSEIFDDQFSVERPDGSNFTLKIRSTKLEDSAMYFCARGRGTGELFFGEGSRLTVL.

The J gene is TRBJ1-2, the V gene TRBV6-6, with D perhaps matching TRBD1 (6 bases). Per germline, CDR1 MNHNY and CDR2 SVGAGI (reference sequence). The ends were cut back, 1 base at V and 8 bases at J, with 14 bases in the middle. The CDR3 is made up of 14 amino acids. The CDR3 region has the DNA TGTGCCAGCAGTTACTTGAGGGACATCCTGGGCTACACCTTC. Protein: CASSYLRDILGYTF.

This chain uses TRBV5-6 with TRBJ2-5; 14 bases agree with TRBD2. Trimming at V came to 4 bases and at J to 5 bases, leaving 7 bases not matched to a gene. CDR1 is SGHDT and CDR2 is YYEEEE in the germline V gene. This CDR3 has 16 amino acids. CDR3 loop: CASSPGLAGGSETQYF. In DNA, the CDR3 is TGTGCCAGCAGCCCAGGACTAGCGGGGGGCTCGGAGACCCAGTACTTC.

For the CDR3, the DNA is TGTGCCAGCAGCCGGACAGGACACACCGGGGAGCTGTTTTTT. It yields the protein CASSRTGHTGELFF. This chain links TRBV27 with TRBJ2-2, with TRBD1 matching 7 bases. V shed 6 bases, J shed 3 bases, and the junction held 4 bases outside the gene matches. CDR3 size: 14 residues. CDR1 and CDR2 (germline): MNHEY, SMNVEV (reference sequence).

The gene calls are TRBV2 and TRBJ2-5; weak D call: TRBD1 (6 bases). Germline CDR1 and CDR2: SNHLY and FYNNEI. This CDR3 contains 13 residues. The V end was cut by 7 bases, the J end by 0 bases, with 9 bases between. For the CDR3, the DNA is TGTGCCAGCAACAGGGCATACCAAGAGACCCAGTACTTC. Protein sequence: CASNRAYQETQYF. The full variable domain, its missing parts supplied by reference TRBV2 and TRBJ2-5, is EPEVTQTPSHQVTQMGQEVILRCVPISNHLYFYWYRQILGQKVEFLVSFYNNEISEKSEIFDDQFSVERPDGSNFTLKIRSTKLEDSAMYFCASNRAYQETQYFGPGTRLLVL.

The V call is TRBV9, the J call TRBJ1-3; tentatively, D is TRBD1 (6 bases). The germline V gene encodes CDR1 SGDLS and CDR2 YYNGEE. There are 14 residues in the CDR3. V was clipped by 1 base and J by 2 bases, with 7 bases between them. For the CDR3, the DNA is TGTGCCAGCAGCGTATGGGGGCCTGGAAACACCATATATTTT. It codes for CASSVWGPGNTIYF.

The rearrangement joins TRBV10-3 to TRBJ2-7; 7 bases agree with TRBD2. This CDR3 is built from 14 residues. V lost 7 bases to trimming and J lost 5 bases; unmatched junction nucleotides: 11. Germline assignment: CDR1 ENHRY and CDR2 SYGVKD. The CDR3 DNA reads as TGTGCCATCATGTCCCAGCGGGGCGGGGACGAGCAGTACTTC. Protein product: CAIMSQRGGDEQYF.

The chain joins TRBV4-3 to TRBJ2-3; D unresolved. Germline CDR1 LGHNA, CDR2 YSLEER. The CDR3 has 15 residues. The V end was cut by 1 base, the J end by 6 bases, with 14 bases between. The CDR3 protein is CASSQVRLLSDTQYF. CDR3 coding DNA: TGCGCCAGCAGCCAAGTGAGACTTCTCTCCGATACGCAGTATTTT.

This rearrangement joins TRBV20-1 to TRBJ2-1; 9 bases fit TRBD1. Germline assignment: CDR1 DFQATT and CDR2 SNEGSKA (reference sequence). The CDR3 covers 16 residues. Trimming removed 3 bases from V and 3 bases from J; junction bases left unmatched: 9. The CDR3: CSASGQGRYYYNEQFF. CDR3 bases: TGCAGTGCTAGTGGACAGGGGCGATACTACTACAATGAGCAGTTCTTC.

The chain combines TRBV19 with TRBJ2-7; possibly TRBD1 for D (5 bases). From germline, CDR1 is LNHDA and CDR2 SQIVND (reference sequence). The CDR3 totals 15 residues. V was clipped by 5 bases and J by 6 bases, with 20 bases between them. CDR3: CASSLRTKAPSEQYF. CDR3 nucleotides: TGTGCCAGTAGTCTTAGGACAAAGGCCCCTTCCGAGCAGTACTTC.